This T cell receptor beta chain was sequenced for a study of Tregs in tolerant kidney transplant recipients (dated by TCRdb to about 2019). With respect to the entire study: The study used TCRbeta sequencing to identify donor-specific regulatory T cells before combined kidney and bone marrow transplantation, then tracked those cells after transplant. In a few healthy controls, several methods of expanding Tregs specific for an allogeneic donor were compared by TCRbeta repertoire sequencing.

Thawed PBMCs were FACS-sorted into unstimulated Tregs (CD4+CD25+CD127-), CD4+ non-Tregs (CD4+CD25-), CD4 cells and CD8 cells. Healthy control blood was obtained either as purchased buffy coats or from healthy volunteers. Healthy control blood was processed to PBMCs by Ficoll density gradient and cryopreserved, and patient PBMCs were collected before and after transplant. In the case of this clone: The antigen this receptor binds is unknown. Base qualities were left out, and no much larger clone turns up one base away.

On the study overall, not on this receptor specifically: The most biologically relevant and donor-specific TCRbeta repertoire appeared to be identified by expanding Tregs with activated donor B cells. The study was constrained by small patient numbers, and validation of the findings is required in larger populations and under other immunosuppression protocols. Biological reproducibility was not examined directly, but technical replication error appeared to be minimal.

For TCRbeta CDR3 sequencing, genomic DNA was extracted from sorted cells using the QIAGEN DNeasy Blood and Tissue Kit. High-throughput TCRbeta CDR3 sequencing, including PCR amplification with bias correction and internal controls, was performed commercially through immunoSEQ. Regarding the original processing steps: Unique productive TCRbeta sequences were defined by CDR3 nucleotide sequence when primers matched and otherwise by CDR3 amino acid sequence together with Vbeta and Jbeta genes. As a correction for sorting error, sequences shared between sorted populations at a frequency ratio of 2:1 or less were discarded, and the remaining shared sequences were assigned to the higher population. A sequence was defined as donor-reactive if the sequence was expanded at least 5-fold in CFSE-low cells compared with unstimulated cells and had a frequency of at least 0.01% in CFSE-low cells. Jensen-Shannon divergence, calculated on the top 100 TCRbeta sequences ranked by frequency, was used to quantify repertoire divergence. For any sample with multiple sequencing runs, sorting error was corrected in each run separately before the runs were pooled. In its TCRdb copy, this immuneACCESS table keeps in-frame sequences only and misses some clones. Where compared with another copy, unresolved V genes explain less than half of these, and the others have no known cause. That table is the source of V, J and clone size, and D and trimming were worked out from the DNA. The sample table lists about 240,000 clones, more than 65% of them with a count of one. Around 0.64% of the sample is held by the ten biggest clonotypes.

Per the germline V gene (reference sequence), SGHNT is the CDR1 and YYREEE is the CDR2. Reading from cysteine to phenylalanine, the CDR3 counts 13 amino acids. The sequence is cut down to CDR3 DNA, 39 bases in frame from base 1. The sequenced sample was CD4+ T cells from blood. The sequence was collected from a human donor in good health. The rearrangement joined TRBV5-4 to TRBJ2-1; D gene: possibly TRBD2, on 7 matching bases. The encoded CDR3 is CERAFAEGGEQFF. The base sequence is TGTGAAAGGGCTTTCGCTGAGGGGGGGGAGCAGTTCTTC.